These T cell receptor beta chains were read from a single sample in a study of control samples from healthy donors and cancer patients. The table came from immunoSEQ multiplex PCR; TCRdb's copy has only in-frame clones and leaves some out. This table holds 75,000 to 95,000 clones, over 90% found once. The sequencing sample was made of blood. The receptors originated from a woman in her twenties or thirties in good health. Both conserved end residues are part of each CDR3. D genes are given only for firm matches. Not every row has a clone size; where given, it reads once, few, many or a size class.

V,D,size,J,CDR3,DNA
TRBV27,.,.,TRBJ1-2,CASSSRGRGGYTF,TGTGCCAGCAGTTCTCGGGGAAGGGGTGGCTACACCTTC
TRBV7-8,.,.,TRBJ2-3,CASSLEAKTQYF,TGTGCCAGCAGCTTAGAGGCAAAAACGCAGTATTTT
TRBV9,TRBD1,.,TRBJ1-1,CASSVGGQGRTEAFF,TGTGCCAGCAGCGTAGGAGGACAGGGGAGGACTGAAGCTTTCTTT
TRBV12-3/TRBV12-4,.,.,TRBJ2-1,CASSPALVSQFF,TGTGCCAGCAGCCCAGCGTTAGTTTCGCAGTTCTTC
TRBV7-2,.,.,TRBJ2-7,CASSYDGGNSYGQYF,TGTGCCAGCAGCTACGACGGGGGAAATTCCTACGGGCAGTACTTC
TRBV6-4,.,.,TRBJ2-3,CASSDVAGGQDTQYF,TGTGCCAGCAGTGACGTTGCAGGTGGACAAGATACGCAGTATTTT
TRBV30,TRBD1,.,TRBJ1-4,CAWSGQGSNEKLFF,TGTGCCTGGAGTGGACAGGGTAGTAATGAAAAACTGTTTTTT
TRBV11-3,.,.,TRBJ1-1,CASSPYGTANTEAFF,TGTGCCAGCAGCCCGTATGGGACGGCGAACACTGAAGCTTTCTTT
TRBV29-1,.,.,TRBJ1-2,CSVEQGVHGYTF,TGCAGCGTAGAACAGGGTGTTCATGGCTACACCTTC
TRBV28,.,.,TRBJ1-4,CASSFQGRGEKLFF,TGTGCCAGCAGTTTTCAGGGAAGGGGTGAAAAACTGTTTTTT
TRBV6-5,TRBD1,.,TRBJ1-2,CASSYSTGSGYTF,TGTGCCAGCAGTTACTCGACAGGGTCTGGCTACACCTTC
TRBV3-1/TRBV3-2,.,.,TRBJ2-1,CASSQWDHNNEQFF,TGTGCCAGCAGCCAATGGGACCATAACAATGAGCAGTTCTTC
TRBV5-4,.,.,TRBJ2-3,CASSRTVTDTQYF,TGTGCCAGCAGCCGGACAGTTACAGATACGCAGTATTTT
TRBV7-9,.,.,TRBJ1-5,CASSLAGLNQPQHF,TGTGCCAGCAGCTTAGCAGGGCTAAATCAGCCCCAGCATTTT
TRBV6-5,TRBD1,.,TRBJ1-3,CASSRGQGTGNTIYF,TGTGCCAGCAGCCGAGGACAGGGCACTGGAAACACCATATATTTT
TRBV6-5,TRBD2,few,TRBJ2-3,CASSYRAGGPDTQYF,TGTGCCAGCAGTTACAGGGCGGGAGGGCCAGATACGCAGTATTTT
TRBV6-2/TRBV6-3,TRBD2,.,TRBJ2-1,CASSYGGSSYNEQFF,TGTGCCAGCAGTTATGGCGGGAGCTCCTACAATGAGCAGTTCTTC
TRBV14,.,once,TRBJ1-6,CASSQRDRKIQSYNSPLHF,TGTGCCAGCAGCCAAAGGGACCGTAAGATTCAGTCCTATAATTCACCCCTCCACTTT
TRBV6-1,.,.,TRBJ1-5,CASSEGAGGGQPQHF,TGTGCCAGCAGTGAGGGGGCTGGGGGCGGTCAGCCCCAGCATTTT
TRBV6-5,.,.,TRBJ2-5,CASSRDTFLETQYF,TGTGCCAGCAGCCGGGACACCTTCTTGGAGACCCAGTACTTC
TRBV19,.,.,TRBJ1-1,CASSLGTDTEAFF,TGTGCCAGTAGTCTAGGGACCGACACTGAAGCTTTCTTT
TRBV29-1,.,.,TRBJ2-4,CSVEGQWNIQYF,TGCAGCGTTGAAGGGCAATGGAACATTCAGTACTTC
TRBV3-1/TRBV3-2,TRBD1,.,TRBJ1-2,CASSNRGRRNYGYTF,TGTGCCAGCAGTAACAGGGGGCGGCGTAACTATGGCTACACCTTC
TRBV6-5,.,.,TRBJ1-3,CASSYTLSAGNTIYF,TGTGCCAGCAGTTACACCTTATCCGCTGGAAACACCATATATTTT
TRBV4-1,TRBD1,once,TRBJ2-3,CASSRRGISTDTQYF,TGCGCCAGCAGCCGCAGGGGGATTAGCACAGATACGCAGTATTTT
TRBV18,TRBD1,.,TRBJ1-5,CASSSGTGAGNQPQHF,TGTGCCAGCTCATCCGGGACAGGGGCTGGGAATCAGCCCCAGCATTTT
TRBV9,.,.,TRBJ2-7,CASSASSSGVSSYEQYF,TGTGCCAGCAGCGCGTCCTCCTCGGGAGTTAGTTCCTACGAGCAGTACTTC
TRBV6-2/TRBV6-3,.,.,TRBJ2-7,CASSYSETAEQYF,TGTGCCAGCAGTTACTCGGAGACTGCGGAGCAGTACTTC
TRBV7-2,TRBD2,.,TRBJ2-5,CASSLYGSSGSQTQYF,TGTGCCAGCAGCTTATACGGGTCTAGCGGGAGCCAGACCCAGTACTTC
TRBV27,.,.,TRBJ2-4,CASSSLAKNIQYF,TGTGCCAGCAGTTCCTTAGCCAAAAACATTCAGTACTTC
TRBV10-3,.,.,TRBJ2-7,CAISELGDRYEQYF,TGTGCCATCAGTGAGTTGGGAGACCGTTACGAGCAGTACTTC
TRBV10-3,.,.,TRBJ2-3,CAISESRSYTDTQYF,TGTGCCATCAGTGAGTCGAGGTCTTACACAGATACGCAGTATTTT
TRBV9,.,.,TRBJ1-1,CASSEHNLPQAVMNTEAFF,TGTGCCAGCAGCGAACATAACCTCCCGCAGGCTGTCATGAACACTGAAGCTTTCTTT
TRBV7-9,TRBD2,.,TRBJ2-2,CASSPRLAGGDTGELFF,TGTGCCAGCAGCCCTAGACTAGCGGGAGGAGATACCGGGGAGCTGTTTTTT
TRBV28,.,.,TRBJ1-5,CASRARGWESNQPQHF,TGTGCCAGCAGGGCCCGGGGGTGGGAGAGCAATCAGCCCCAGCATTTT
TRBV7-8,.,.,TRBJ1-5,CASSLSRPRSQPQHF,TGTGCCAGCAGCTTATCAAGACCCCGTAGCCAGCCCCAGCATTTT
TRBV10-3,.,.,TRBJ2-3,CAISEGGEPNTQYF,TGTGCCATCAGTGAGGGTGGGGAGCCAAATACGCAGTATTTT
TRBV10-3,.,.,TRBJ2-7,CAISEGGVAYEQYF,TGTGCCATCAGTGAGGGGGGCGTTGCCTACGAGCAGTACTTC
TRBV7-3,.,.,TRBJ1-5,CASSLGGQSNQPQHF,TGTGCCAGCAGCTTAGGTGGACAGAGCAATCAGCCCCAGCATTTT
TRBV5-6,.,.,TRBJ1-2,CASNEGGIYGYTF,TGTGCCAGCAATGAGGGAGGGATCTATGGCTACACCTTC
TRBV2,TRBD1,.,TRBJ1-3,CASRHSRQGMSYSGNTIYF,TGTGCCAGCAGACATTCACGACAGGGGATGTCCTACTCTGGAAACACCATATATTTT
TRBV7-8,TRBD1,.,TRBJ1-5,CASSRGTAHGNQPQHF,TGTGCCAGCAGCCGCGGGACAGCACACGGCAATCAGCCCCAGCATTTT
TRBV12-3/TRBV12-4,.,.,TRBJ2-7,CASSSGTSYEQYF,TGTGCCAGCAGCTCCGGGACAAGTTACGAGCAGTACTTC
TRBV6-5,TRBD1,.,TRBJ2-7,CAIYGDRDEQYF,TGTGCCATATATGGGGACAGAGATGAGCAGTACTTC
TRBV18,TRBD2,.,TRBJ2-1,CASSPRLADYNEQFF,TGTGCCAGCTCACCCCGACTAGCGGATTACAATGAGCAGTTCTTC
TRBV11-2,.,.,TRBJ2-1,CASSSDLLEQFF,TGTGCCAGCAGCTCGGACCTCCTGGAGCAGTTCTTC
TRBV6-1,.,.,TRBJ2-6,CASSEKGLLTGANVLTF,TGTGCCAGCAGTGAAAAGGGACTTTTAACCGGGGCCAACGTCCTGACTTTC
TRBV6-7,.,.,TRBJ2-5,CASNKPGPAETQYF,TGTGCCAGCAATAAACCGGGACCTGCGGAGACCCAGTACTTC
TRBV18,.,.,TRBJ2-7,CASSPTGFEQYF,TGTGCCAGCTCACCTACAGGGTTCGAGCAGTACTTC
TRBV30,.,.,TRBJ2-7,CAWSGQNYEQYF,TGTGCCTGGAGTGGCCAGAACTACGAGCAGTACTTC
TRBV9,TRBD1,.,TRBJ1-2,CASSPLGQESYGYTF,TGTGCCAGCAGCCCTCTGGGACAGGAATCCTATGGCTACACCTTC
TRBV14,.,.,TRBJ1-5,CASSQESRDQPQHF,TGTGCCAGCAGCCAAGAGTCGCGGGATCAGCCCCAGCATTTT
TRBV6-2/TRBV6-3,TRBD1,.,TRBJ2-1,CASSSRTGGASSYNEQFF,TGTGCCAGCAGTTCCCGGACAGGGGGCGCTTCGTCCTACAATGAGCAGTTCTTC
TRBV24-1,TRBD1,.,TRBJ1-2,CATSEGTGDHYGYTF,TGTGCCACCAGTGAGGGGACAGGGGACCACTATGGCTACACCTTC
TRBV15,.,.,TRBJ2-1,CATSRIRGNEQFF,TGTGCCACCAGCAGGATTCGGGGCAATGAGCAGTTCTTC
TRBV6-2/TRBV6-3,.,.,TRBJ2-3,CASSYWGATDTQYF,TGTGCCAGCAGTTACTGGGGGGCCACAGATACGCAGTATTTT
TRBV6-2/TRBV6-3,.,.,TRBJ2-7,CASSPLGTAYEQYF,TGTGCCAGCAGCCCCTTAGGGACGGCCTACGAGCAGTACTTC